The rows below give T cell receptor beta chains drawn from one sample of a study of T cell clonotyping in hematopoietic cell transplantation. Produced via immunoSEQ multiplex PCR; TCRdb's table is partial and in-frame only. The sample includes about 3,100 clones, roughly 55% of them seen just once. The sample was peripheral blood mononuclear cells, taken 30 days after allogeneic stem cell transplant. These receptors originate from a female patient younger than 45 who had an allogeneic stem cell transplant, so T cells may come from the graft donor. Some clones in this sample may be carry-over from other donors' samples. The CDR3 runs from the conserved cysteine through the conserved F or W. A D gene is named only where the DNA matches it firmly. The size field is filled for only some rows; it gives once, few, many or a size class.

size,J,D,V,CDR3,DNA
NA,TRBJ2-7,TRBD2,TRBV5-1,CASSWDSSGGARNEQYF,TGCGCCAGCAGCTGGGACTCTAGCGGGGGGGCCCGGAACGAGCAGTACTTC
NA,TRBJ1-6,TRBD1,TRBV5-1,CASSLATDRARDSPLHF,TGCGCCAGCAGCTTGGCCACGGACAGGGCTAGAGATTCACCCCTCCACTTT
NA,TRBJ2-1,NA,TRBV7-8,CASSLIQQVYNEQFF,TGTGCCAGCAGCTTAATCCAGCAGGTATACAATGAGCAGTTCTTC
NA,TRBJ1-2,NA,TRBV29-1,CSVALGDGYTF,TGCAGCGTTGCCTTGGGGGATGGCTACACCTTC
medium-sized,TRBJ2-5,NA,TRBV21-1,CASSKGRTAQETQYF,TGTGCCAGCAGCAAAGGAAGGACGGCGCAAGAGACCCAGTACTTC
once,TRBJ2-7,NA,TRBV7-2,CASSPEADYEQYF,TGTGCCAGCAGCCCTGAAGCGGACTACGAGCAGTACTTC
few,TRBJ1-1,NA,TRBV30,CAWRKHTMNTEAFF,TGTGCCTGGAGAAAACACACCATGAACACTGAAGCTTTCTTT
NA,TRBJ2-2,NA,TRBV7-8,CASSLFRETDTGELFF,TGTGCCAGCAGCTTATTTAGAGAGACTGACACCGGGGAGCTGTTTTTT
large,TRBJ1-1,TRBD1,TRBV9,CASSVTGTVPTEAFF,TGTGCCAGCAGTGTAACCGGGACAGTTCCCACTGAAGCTTTCTTT
NA,TRBJ1-3,NA,TRBV6-6,CASSYSGGAGNTIYF,TGTGCCAGCAGTTACTCTGGGGGCGCCGGAAACACCATATATTTT
NA,TRBJ2-7,NA,TRBV6-6,CASSYGQSSYEQYF,TGTGCCAGCAGTTACGGACAGAGCTCCTACGAGCAGTACTTC
NA,TRBJ2-3,NA,TRBV30,CAWSRLTAISTDTQYF,TGTGCCTGGAGTCGATTGACAGCCATTAGCACAGATACGCAGTATTTT
NA,TRBJ1-4,NA,TRBV7-3,CASSLRGRAPTNEKLFF,TGTGCCAGCAGCTTAAGGGGCAGGGCCCCAACTAATGAAAAACTGTTTTTT
few,TRBJ1-3,NA,TRBV11-3,CASSGGRGASSGNTIYF,TGTGCCAGCAGCGGAGGCCGAGGCGCGAGCTCTGGAAACACCATATATTTT
once,TRBJ2-7,TRBD1,TRBV13,CASSPQDRGDSYEQYF,TGTGCCAGCAGCCCTCAGGACAGGGGGGACTCCTACGAGCAGTACTTC
NA,TRBJ1-6,NA,TRBV6-4,CASSEPPVTDSYNSPLHF,TGTGCCAGCAGTGAACCTCCTGTCACAGACTCCTATAATTCACCCCTCCACTTT